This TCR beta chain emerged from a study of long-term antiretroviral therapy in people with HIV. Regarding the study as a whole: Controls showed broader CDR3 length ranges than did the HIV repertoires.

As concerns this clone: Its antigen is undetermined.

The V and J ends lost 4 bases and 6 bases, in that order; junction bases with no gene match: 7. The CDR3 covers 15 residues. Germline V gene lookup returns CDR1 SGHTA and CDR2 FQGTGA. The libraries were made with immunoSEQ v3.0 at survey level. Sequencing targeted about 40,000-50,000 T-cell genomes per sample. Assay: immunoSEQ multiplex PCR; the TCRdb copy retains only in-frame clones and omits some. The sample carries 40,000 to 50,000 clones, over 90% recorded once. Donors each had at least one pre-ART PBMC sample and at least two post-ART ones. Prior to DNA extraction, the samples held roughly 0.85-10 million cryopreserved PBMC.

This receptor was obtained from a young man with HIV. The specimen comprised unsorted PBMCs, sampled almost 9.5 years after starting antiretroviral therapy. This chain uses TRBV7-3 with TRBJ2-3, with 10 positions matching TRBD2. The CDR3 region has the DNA TGTGCCAGCAGCTACTCAGCGGGGGGGCTGGATACGCAGTATTTT. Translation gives CASSYSAGGLDTQYF.